The clone carrying this T cell receptor beta chain was picked up a small number of times. The antigen remains unidentified. Arm-PCR of CDR3 regions and iRepertoire HTBI primers were used to build TCR beta libraries. TCRdb itself ran the multiplex PCR reads through MiXCR, one entry per CDR3 protein. The table lists about 470,000 distinct CDR3 sequences, more than 20% of them singletons. This record comes from a study of regulatory T cells in long-lasting Graves disease. Study background: A definition of persistent Graves' disease required over 5 years of antithyroid drugs plus positive TSH receptor antibodies. Points from the study as a whole: Reduced TCR diversity was observed in persistent Graves' patients versus newly diagnosed patients. Between persistent patients, roughly 2,600 public clonotypes were shared, exceeding the 966 shared between new patients.

The time point: persistent/refractory GD, antithyroid drugs over 5 years with positive TRAb. From PBMCs, RNA was extracted and then used to make the TCR library. Patients hailed from an endocrinology department in Xi'an, China. Specimen: peripheral blood mononuclear cells (PBMCs), collected when the disease was refractory, from a patient treated with antithyroid drugs. The source of this sequence is a female donor with Graves disease.

CDR3 amino acids: CASTRSSGPAYEQYF. The CDR3 DNA is TGTGCCAGCACAAGAAGCTCGGGGCCAGCCTACGAGCAGTACTTC. The chain combines TRBV12-3 or TRBV12-4 with TRBJ2-7; D tentatively reads TRBD1 or TRBD2 (5 bases each). This CDR3 region has 15 residues. With 7 bases removed from V and 2 bases from J, the gap between germline ends came to 18 bases.